The 32 T cell receptor beta chains below were found in one sample sequenced in a study of cytomegalovirus exposure and HLA in healthy donors. The PCR contained 60 Vbeta and 13 Jbeta primers. Clones were sequenced by immunoSEQ multiplex PCR, and TCRdb holds only the in-frame ones, with some missing. Of about 190,000 clones detected, over 70% appear once; the ten largest clones hold 1% to 1.5%. The source material was PBMCs. These receptors were obtained from a man aged 30 to 39 in good health and CMV-seronegative.

Regarding this clone: A read error may account for a junction end that differs from germline. J is TRBJ2-1 and V is TRBV7-9; D not resolved. CDR1 and CDR2 (germline): SEHNR, FQNEAQ (reference sequence). The CDR3 covers 15 residues. The CDR3 nucleotides are TGTTCCAGCAGCTTGGTCCAGGCCCCCTACAATGAGCAGTTCTTC. Protein product: CSSSLVQAPYNEQFF.

The rearrangement joins TRBV6-1 to TRBJ2-1; 9 bases line up with TRBD2. Trimming took 6 bases from V and 4 from J; bases not matched to a gene: 7. Germline loops: CDR1 MNHNS, CDR2 SASEGT. The CDR3 consists of 15 residues. CDR3 sequence reads: CASSTASGMYNEQFF. As DNA, the CDR3 is TGTGCCAGCAGCACCGCTAGCGGGATGTACAATGAGCAGTTCTTC.

The J gene is TRBJ2-6, the V gene TRBV15, with 8 bases identical to TRBD1. From germline, CDR1 is LNHNV and CDR2 YYDKDF (reference sequence). The CDR3 has 17 residues. V dropped 0 bases and J dropped 2; count of bases not matched to a gene: 3. This chain's CDR3 is CATSREYRGTGANVLTF. The CDR3 DNA follows: TGTGCCACCAGCAGAGAATACAGGGGGACTGGGGCCAACGTCCTGACTTTC.

J is TRBJ1-5 and V is TRBV4-3; D may be TRBD1 (5 bases). This CDR3 has 15 amino acids. Trimming stripped 0 bases from V and 2 bases from J, with 8 bases between. The germline V gene encodes CDR1 LGHNA and CDR2 YSLEER. The CDR3: CASSQDRTRNQPQHF. CDR3 in DNA: TGCGCCAGCAGCCAAGACAGGACACGCAATCAGCCCCAGCATTTT.

The gene calls are TRBV27 and TRBJ2-7; the match to TRBD1 covers 9 bases. Unmatched junction bases numbered 12, after V lost 5 bases and J lost 1 base. The CDR3 has 17 residues. CDR1 is MNHEY, CDR2 SMNVEV, per germline (reference sequence). The CDR3: CASSHQPTGGTSYEQYF. The CDR3 DNA reads TGTGCCAGCAGTCACCAGCCCACAGGGGGCACTTCCTACGAGCAGTACTTC.

The chain carries TRBV5-6 and TRBJ1-5; D is perhaps TRBD1 (6 bases). Trimming left V 0 bases short and J 0 bases short, with 10 bases between. Germline loops: CDR1 SGHDT, CDR2 YYEEEE. The CDR3 is 16 residues long. The DNA for the CDR3 is TGTGCCAGCAGCTTGGGGGGACAATATAGCAATCAGCCCCAGCATTTT. Residues: CASSLGGQYSNQPQHF. Supplemented by reference TRBV5-6 and TRBJ1-5, the full variable domain reads DAGVTQSPTHLIKTRGQQVTLRCSPKSGHDTVSWYQQALGQGPQFIFQYYEEEERQRGNFPDRFSGHQFPNYSSELNVNALLLGDSALYLCASSLGGQYSNQPQHFGDGTRLSIL.

The rearrangement links TRBV5-1 to TRBJ2-5; 11 nucleotides match TRBD1. The J call is in doubt because the DNA end fits TRBJ2-7 better. CDR1 is SGHRS, CDR2 YFSETQ, per germline. CDR3 length: 15 amino acids. Here the CDR3 reads CASSLGGQGVGEQYF. In nucleotides, the CDR3 is TGCGCCAGCAGCTTGGGGGGACAGGGGGTCGGCGAGCAGTACTTC.

J is TRBJ2-1 and V is TRBV25-1, with a possible D match to TRBD1 (5 bases). Germline V gene sequence: CDR1 MGHDK, CDR2 SYGVNS. CDR3 length equals 16 residues. The V end lost 1 base, the J end lost 2 bases, and 12 bases lay between the germline ends. CDR3: CASSEFGLGAYNEQFF. The CDR3 DNA reads TGTGCCAGCAGTGAATTTGGATTAGGGGCCTACAATGAGCAGTTCTTC.

This chain joins TRBV29-1 and TRBJ1-2; no definite D call. Germline V gene sequence: CDR1 SQVTM, CDR2 ANQGSEA. The length of the CDR3 is 10 residues. V was clipped by 4 bases and J by 6 bases, with 6 bases between them. The CDR3 DNA sequence: TGCAGCGTTGCGACAAATGGCTACACCTTC. This sequence encodes CSVATNGYTF.

This clone was seen a few times. The CDR3 DNA follows: TGTGCCAGCAGCTTCGACAGGCCGGAAATGCCCCAGCATTTT. Translation gives CASSFDRPEMPQHF. V usage is TRBV13 and J usage is TRBJ1-5; D perhaps matches TRBD1 (6 bases). Deletions cut 3 bases from V and 9 bases from J, with 15 bases between. The CDR3 contains 14 residues. The germline V gene has CDR1 PRHDT and CDR2 FYEKMQ (reference sequence).

For this clone: The junction does not match germline at one end; this may be a read error. CDR3 DNA: TGTGCCAGCAGCCGCGGGGTGTTTGGGCTCCAAGAGGCCCAGTACTTC. Its translation: CASSRGVFGLQEAQYF. The chain has TRBV7-6 and TRBJ2-5; tentatively, D is TRBD2 (6 bases). In germline, CDR1 is SGHVS, CDR2 FNYEAQ. The CDR3 runs to 16 residues. Drawing the rest from reference TRBV7-6 and TRBJ2-5, the complete variable domain is GAGVSQSPRYKVTKRGQDVALRCDPISGHVSLYWYRQALGQGPEFLTYFNYEAQQDKSGLPNDRFSAERPEGSISTLTIQRTEQRDSAMYRCASSRGVFGLQEAQYFGPGTRLLVL.

The chain uses TRBV6-4 and TRBJ2-1, with TRBD2 identical over 9 bases. J gave up 1 base and V 2 bases, and 3 bases lay outside the gene matches. The CDR3 is 16 residues long. CDR1 is MRHNA and CDR2 is SNTAGT in the germline V gene. The CDR3 reads CASSDPTSGSYNEQFF. Here the CDR3 DNA reads TGTGCCAGCAGTGACCCCACTAGCGGGTCCTACAATGAGCAGTTCTTC.

V usage is TRBV7-2 and J usage is TRBJ2-3; maybe TRBD1 (5 bases). Germline V gene data show CDR1 as SGHTA and CDR2 as FQGNSA. The CDR3 is 14 residues long. V dropped 1 base and J dropped 2 bases, with 7 bases sitting between them. The CDR3 reads CASSLDRNTDTQYF. The CDR3 DNA follows: TGTGCCAGCAGCTTAGACAGGAACACAGATACGCAGTATTTT.

The CDR3 DNA reads TGTGCCAGCAGCCCAGGGGTGGACACTGAAGCTTTCTTT. Translating it yields CASSPGVDTEAFF. The chain uses TRBV11-3 and TRBJ1-1; tentatively, D is TRBD1 (6 bases). V lost 5 bases to trimming and J lost 3 bases, with 10 bases between them. CDR1 and CDR2 from the germline V gene are SGHNT and YENEEA. This CDR3 contains 13 residues.

This chain connects TRBV4-1 to TRBJ1-1; D remains ambiguous. V lost 0 bases to trimming and J lost 2 bases, with 7 bases between them. CDR1 and CDR2 (germline): MGHRA, YSYEKL. There are 14 residues in the CDR3. CDR3 region: CASSQDSENTEAFF. CDR3 bases: TGCGCCAGCAGCCAAGATAGCGAAAACACTGAAGCTTTCTTT.

The V call is TRBV7-8, the J call TRBJ2-7; TRBD1 is a possible D gene (6 bases). This CDR3 contains 14 residues. V was shortened by 1 base and J by 7 bases, with 14 bases between the two germline ends. CDR1 SGHVS and CDR2 FQNEAQ come from the germline V gene. CDR3 loop: CASSLGVGTREQYF. CDR3 DNA sequence: TGTGCCAGCAGCTTAGGGGTAGGGACACGAGAGCAGTACTTC. The whole variable domain, remainder taken from reference TRBV7-8 and TRBJ2-7, is GAGVSQSPRYKVAKRGQDVALRCDPISGHVSLFWYQQALGQGPEFLTYFQNEAQLDKSGLPSDRFFAERPEGSVSTLKIQRTQQEDSAVYLCASSLGVGTREQYFGPGTRLTVT.

The gene calls are TRBV18 and TRBJ2-1, with TRBD2 as a possible D gene (5 bases). CDR3 length equals 14 residues. Germline V gene lookup returns CDR1 KGHSH and CDR2 LQKENI. The V end was cut by 3 bases, the J end by 5 bases, with 11 bases between. CDR3 sequence (DNA): TGTGCCAGCTCACCCCCCGGGGTAAACAATGAGCAGTTCTTC. This codes for CASSPPGVNNEQFF.

The rearrangement joins TRBV28 to TRBJ2-7; 7 bases agree with TRBD2. The V and J ends lost 7 bases and 4 bases, in that order; junction bases with no gene match: 13. The CDR3 is 15 residues long. CDR1 is MDHEN and CDR2 is SYDVKM in the germline V gene. Written as DNA, the CDR3 is TGTGCCAGCAAACCCACCGGGGGGTTGGGGTACGAGCAGTACTTC. Protein product: CASKPTGGLGYEQYF.

The chain employs TRBV5-1 and TRBJ2-7, with no clear D. Germline-derived CDR1 and CDR2 are SGHRS and YFSETQ. The CDR3 is made up of 14 amino acids. The ends were cut back, 1 base at V and 4 bases at J, with 12 bases in the middle. CDR3 protein: CASSLYAPGYEQYF. CDR3 bases: TGCGCCAGCAGCTTGTACGCCCCAGGTTACGAGCAGTACTTC.

The chain carries TRBV15 and TRBJ2-1; D might be TRBD2 (5 bases). V shed 4 bases and J shed 15 bases, with 19 bases lying between them. CDR3 length equals 13 residues. Germline V lookup: CDR1 LNHNV, CDR2 YYDKDF (reference sequence). In DNA form, the CDR3 reads TGTGCCACCAGCACTCGCCGATTGTCACGGGGGTTCTTC. This sequence encodes CATSTRRLSRGFF. Drawing the rest from reference TRBV15 and TRBJ2-1, the complete variable domain is DAMVIQNPRYQVTQFGKPVTLSCSQTLNHNVMYWYQQKSSQAPKLLFHYYDKDFNNEADTPDNFQSRRPNTSFCFLDIRSPGLGDTAMYLCATSTRRLSRGFFGPGTRLTVL.

As for this clone: Different DNA sequences within this sample yield the same CDR3. The chain joins TRBV9 to TRBJ2-3; no clear D. Trimming stripped 3 bases from V and 5 bases from J, with 4 bases between. Germline-derived CDR1 and CDR2 are SGDLS and YYNGEE. The CDR3 has 11 residues. The CDR3 DNA is TGTGCCAGCAGCGCCGGAGATACGCAGTATTTT. As protein: CASSAGDTQYF.

The chain recombines TRBV5-4 with TRBJ2-3; 8 bases align to TRBD2. The CDR3 is 13 amino acids. The germline CDR1 and CDR2 sequences are SGHNT and YYREEE (reference sequence). The V and J ends lost 8 bases and 10 bases, in that order; junction bases with no gene match: 12. The CDR3 reads CASLESGSGAQYF. Here the CDR3 DNA reads TGTGCCAGTCTGGAGTCCGGTAGCGGGGCGCAGTATTTT.

V usage is TRBV18 and J usage is TRBJ1-1; 7 positions match TRBD1. Germline V gene sequence: CDR1 KGHSH, CDR2 LQKENI. This CDR3 contains 15 residues. The V segment lost 3 bases and the J segment 5 bases; nucleotides outside the gene matches: 9. The CDR3 reads CASSPDMRGPTEAFF. CDR3 sequence (DNA): TGTGCCAGCTCACCTGATATGAGGGGGCCGACTGAAGCTTTCTTT.

This clone was picked up one time. The V and J genes are TRBV6-1 and TRBJ1-1; D not certain. CDR1 is MNHNS, CDR2 SASEGT, per germline. CDR3 length equals 15 residues. V was pared by 7 bases and J by 0 bases, with 15 bases between. CDR3 sequence: CASKTQEELNTEAFF. The CDR3 nucleotides read TGTGCCAGCAAGACCCAAGAGGAGCTGAACACTGAAGCTTTCTTT.

The rearrangement links TRBV2 to TRBJ1-1; D remains unclear. Trimming removed 7 bases at V and 10 bases at J, with 19 bases between. The germline gives CDR1 SNHLY, CDR2 FYNNEI. The CDR3 length is 13 residues. Written as DNA, the CDR3 is TGTGCCAGCATCCCTCGGGGAGGAGGCTTAGCTTTCTTT. This encodes CASIPRGGGLAFF.

The rearrangement joins TRBV7-9 to TRBJ2-3; possible D gene TRBD2, 6 bases. CDR1 is SEHNR and CDR2 is FQNEAQ in the germline V gene (reference sequence). V dropped 7 bases and J dropped 2 bases, with 19 bases sitting between them. This CDR3 contains 16 residues. In nucleotides, the CDR3 is TGTGCCAGCACCGAGTCGGGAGCGGCTCTCACAGATACGCAGTATTTT. Translating it yields CASTESGAALTDTQYF.

The chain employs TRBV5-6 and TRBJ2-1; D not certain. Deletions cut 9 bases from V and 0 bases from J, with 13 bases between. There are 14 residues in the CDR3. Germline CDR1 and CDR2: SGHDT and YYEEEE. CDR3 DNA: TGTGCCACCACCGGAGCGAGCTCCTACAATGAGCAGTTCTTC. Its translation: CATTGASSYNEQFF.

This clone was detected once. The chain recombines TRBV5-1 with TRBJ2-1; TRBD2 aligns across 12 bases. Germline V gene sequence: CDR1 SGHRS, CDR2 YFSETQ. The CDR3 is 16 residues long. V trimming: 4 bases; J trimming: 0 bases; junction bases outside the gene matches: 2. For the CDR3, the DNA is TGCGCCAGCAGCCCGGGACTAGCGGGCTCCTACAATGAGCAGTTCTTC. This translates into CASSPGLAGSYNEQFF.

Comments on this clone: Mismatch with germline at one junction end may stem from a read error. V usage is TRBV7-9 and J usage is TRBJ2-5; TRBD2 matches at 9 bases. This CDR3 has 16 residues. Germline V gene sequence: CDR1 SEHNR, CDR2 FQNEAQ (reference sequence). The DNA of the CDR3 is TGTTCCAGCAGCCGAACCACAGCGGGAGGCGGTGAGACCCAGTACTTC. Translating gives CSSSRTTAGGGETQYF.

The chain is built from TRBV27 and TRBJ2-7, with 9 bases lining up with TRBD1. This CDR3 spans 14 amino acids. The V gene end was trimmed by 5 bases and the J gene end by 5 bases; junction bases not matched to a gene: 7. The germline V gene has CDR1 MNHEY and CDR2 SMNVEV (reference sequence). The CDR3 region is CASSLGTGIDEQYF. CDR3 bases: TGTGCCAGCAGTCTCGGGACAGGGATAGACGAGCAGTACTTC.

J is TRBJ1-1 and V is TRBV27; 8 bases match TRBD1. Trimming removed 5 bases from V and 6 bases from J; junction bases left unmatched: 8. From germline, CDR1 is MNHEY and CDR2 SMNVEV (reference sequence). The CDR3 is 14 residues long. CDR3 DNA: TGTGCCAGCAGTCCCCGCGGACAGGGCTCTGAAGCTTTCTTT. Amino acid sequence: CASSPRGQGSEAFF.

This chain joins TRBV15 and TRBJ1-4, with D maybe TRBD1 (6 bases). Looked up from germline, CDR1 is LNHNV and CDR2 is YYDKDF (reference sequence). Trimming stripped 0 bases from V and 7 bases from J, with 12 bases between. This CDR3 contains 15 residues. This chain's CDR3 is CATSRDTVGAEKLFF. CDR3 sequence (DNA): TGTGCCACCAGCAGAGATACCGTGGGGGCTGAAAAACTGTTTTTT.